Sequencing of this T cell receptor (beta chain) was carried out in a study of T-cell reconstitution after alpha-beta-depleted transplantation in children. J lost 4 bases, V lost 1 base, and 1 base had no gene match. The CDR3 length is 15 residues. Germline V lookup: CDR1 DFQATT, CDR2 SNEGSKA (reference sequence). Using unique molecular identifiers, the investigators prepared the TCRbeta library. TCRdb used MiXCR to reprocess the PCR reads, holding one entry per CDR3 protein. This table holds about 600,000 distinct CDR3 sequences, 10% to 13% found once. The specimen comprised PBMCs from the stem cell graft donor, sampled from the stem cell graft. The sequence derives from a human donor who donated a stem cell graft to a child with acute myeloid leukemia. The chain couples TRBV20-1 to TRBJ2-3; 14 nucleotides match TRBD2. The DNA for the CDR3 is TGCAGTGCTAGAGCGGGACTAGCGGGAGCAGATACGCAGTATTTT. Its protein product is CSARAGLAGADTQYF.